This T cell receptor beta chain originates from a study of identical twins. The sample holds a few counts of this clonotype. The antigen remains undetermined. TCRdb re-called the 5' RACE reads with MiXCR, one entry per CDR3 protein. This sample has about 900,000 distinct CDR3 sequences, with over 9% found just once. Study conclusions and caveats: There was more out-of-frame TCR alpha sharing in monozygotic twins than models estimated. Conclusions came from cross-sectional statistical analysis, not from following the same donors.

The same sample was also used in a study of yellow fever vaccine responses in identical twins.

The clonotype was recovered from a woman younger than 35 in good health. Sequenced material: PBMCs.

The CDR3 spells CASSLVWVPTYEQYF. The CDR3 DNA follows: TGTGCCAGCAGCTTAGTGTGGGTGCCTACCTACGAGCAGTACTTC. The chain uses TRBV11-1 and TRBJ2-7; D not certain. The V gene lost 1 base and the J gene lost 2 bases, with 12 bases spanning the gap. Germline-derived CDR1 and CDR2 are SGHAT and FQDESV (reference sequence). CDR3 length equals 15 residues.